A single sample gave rise to the 21 T cell receptor beta chains below, sequenced in a study of Graves' ophthalmopathy and Graves' hyperthyroidism. CDR3 regions of TCR beta were amplified from RNA transcripts. Amplification began with first-round RT-PCR using HTBI primers, then second-round multiplex PCR was performed. MiXCR was run by TCRdb on the multiplex PCR reads, yielding one entry per CDR3 protein. The sample lists 1 million to 1.3 million distinct CDR3 sequences, about 35% occurring once. Sequenced input: peripheral blood or thyroid tissue (not recorded which). Receptors originate from an adult man with Graves' hyperthyroidism.

In this sample, this clonotype turned up many times. The rearrangement joins TRBV7-8 to TRBJ1-4; D gene uncertain. With 5 bases removed from V and 0 bases from J, the gap between germline ends came to 10 bases. Germline CDR1 and CDR2: SGHVS and FQNEAQ. CDR3 length: 15 amino acids. CDR3 loop: CASSRRTATNEKLFF. DNA of the CDR3: TGTGCCAGCAGCCGTCGGACCGCAACTAATGAAAAACTGTTTTTT.

The V gene is TRBV19, the J gene TRBJ1-4, with a possible D match to TRBD1 (6 bases). The germline V gene has CDR1 LNHDA and CDR2 SQIVND (reference sequence). Trimming shortened V by 5 bases and J by 5 bases, and 15 bases separated the two germline ends. The CDR3 covers 15 residues. The DNA for the CDR3 is TGTGCCAGTAGTCCCGCGGGACACTTGAATGAAAAACTGTTTTTT. Protein product: CASSPAGHLNEKLFF.

This clonotype was picked up a small number of times. The CDR3 does not close with the conserved phenylalanine or tryptophan, likely indicating a read error. The rearrangement uses TRBV10-2 and TRBJ1-1; D possibly corresponds to TRBD1 (5 bases). CDR3 length equals 16 residues. V was clipped by 0 bases and J by 1 base, with 12 bases between them. The V gene's germline CDR1 is WSHSY and CDR2 SAAADI. The CDR3 DNA is TGCGCCAGCAGTGAGTCGAGAACAGGACCGAACACTGAAGCTTTCCTT. It translates to CASSESRTGPNTEAFL.

The chain carries TRBV2 and TRBJ1-2; 7 nucleotides line up with TRBD1. Germline V gene sequence: CDR1 SNHLY, CDR2 FYNNEI. The CDR3 consists of 13 residues. V lost 3 bases, J lost 5 bases, and 3 bases stayed unmatched. CDR3 DNA: TGTGCCAGCAGTGACGGGACAGAGTATGGCTACACCTTC. This gives the protein CASSDGTEYGYTF.

The sample holds a few counts of this clonotype. J is TRBJ1-5 and V is TRBV20-1; 9 bases match TRBD1. The germline CDR1 and CDR2 sequences are DFQATT and SNEGSKA (reference sequence). The V gene end was trimmed by 4 bases and the J gene end by 4 bases; junction bases not matched to a gene: 5. The CDR3 runs to 14 residues. CDR3: CSAIRDRVNQPQHF. The DNA of the CDR3 is TGCAGTGCTATCCGGGACAGGGTTAATCAGCCCCAGCATTTT.

Points on this clonotype: Since a much larger clone is just one base distant, this may be a read error. V and J are TRBV2 and TRBJ1-6; D gene unclear. Between the trimmed V and J ends, which lost 5 bases and 10 bases, there was a span of 12 bases. Germline CDR1 is SNHLY and CDR2 is FYNNEI. This CDR3 contains 13 residues. CDR3 sequence reads: CASSLAVGSPLHF. The DNA for the CDR3 is TGTGCCAGCAGTTTAGCGGTTGGGTCACCCCTCCACTTT.

Notes on this clonotype: One junction end disagrees with the germline gene, perhaps due to a read error. The chain employs TRBV5-1 and TRBJ2-6; D gene uncertain. Germline assignment: CDR1 SGHRS and CDR2 YFSETQ. The CDR3 covers 15 residues. The CDR3 DNA reads as TGCGTCAGCAGCTTAAGCCCGACCGGGGCCAACGTCCTGACTTTC. Its translation is CVSSLSPTGANVLTF.

The rearrangement links TRBV29-1 to TRBJ1-6; D not certain. V shed 4 bases and J shed 11 bases, with 15 bases lying between them. The germline V gene has CDR1 SQVTM and CDR2 ANQGSEA. This CDR3 is built from 13 residues. CDR3 sequence: CSVVRAIGTPLHF. CDR3 DNA sequence: TGCAGCGTTGTTCGGGCGATAGGTACACCCCTCCACTTT. The full variable domain, its missing parts supplied by reference TRBV29-1 and TRBJ1-6, is SAVISQKPSRDICQRGTSLTIQCQVDSQVTMMFWYRQQPGQSLTLIATANQGSEATYESGFVIDKFPISRPNLTFSTLTVSNMSPEDSSIYLCSVVRAIGTPLHFGNGTRLTVT.

This clonotype was counted a few times. J is TRBJ1-3 and V is TRBV9, with D possibly being TRBD1 (6 bases). Looked up from germline, CDR1 is SGDLS and CDR2 is YYNGEE. V was clipped by 6 bases and J by 0 bases, with 13 bases between them. The CDR3 is 15 residues long. The CDR3 sequence: CASNTGPFSGNTIYF. CDR3 nucleotide sequence: TGTGCCAGCAATACAGGGCCTTTCTCTGGAAACACCATATATTTT.

The V call is TRBV14, the J call TRBJ1-3; maybe TRBD1 (5 bases). The CDR3 consists of 16 residues. V was trimmed by 0 bases and J by 8 bases, leaving 17 bases between them. Germline-derived CDR1 and CDR2 are SGHDN and FVKESK. In DNA form, the CDR3 reads TGTGCCAGCAGCCAAGATAGGGGCGGCTATGGCTACACCATATATTTT. It yields the protein CASSQDRGGYGYTIYF.

V gene TRBV29-1 combines with J gene TRBJ2-6; possibly TRBD1 or TRBD2 for D (5 bases each). Germline loops: CDR1 SQVTM, CDR2 ANQGSEA. The CDR3 length is 16 residues. Trimming left V 4 bases short and J 3 bases short, with 16 bases between. CDR3 loop: CSVAVRDGNGANVLTF. For the CDR3, the DNA is TGCAGCGTTGCAGTCAGGGACGGAAATGGGGCCAACGTCCTGACTTTC.

This clonotype has a count of ten or more. The chain joins TRBV5-1 to TRBJ1-1; tentative D call: TRBD1 (5 bases). The germline V gene has CDR1 SGHRS and CDR2 YFSETQ. The CDR3 consists of 13 residues. V lost 2 bases and J lost 2, with 7 bases in between. CDR3 nucleotides: TGCGCCAGCAGCTTCCAGGGAAACACTGAAGCTTTCTTT. It encodes CASSFQGNTEAFF.

Note on this clonotype: A much bigger clone sits one base away, suggesting this may be a read error. The V call is TRBV29-1, the J call TRBJ1-5; D is uncertain. Germline values: CDR1 SQVTM, CDR2 ANQGSEA. Trimming removed 7 bases from V and 15 bases from J, with 22 bases in between. The CDR3 loop spans 12 amino acids. DNA of the CDR3: TGCAGCGCTGCGTCTAGCAATCAGACCCGGCATTTT. The encoded protein is CSAASSNQTRHF. Using reference TRBV29-1 and TRBJ1-5 for the parts outside the CDR3, the full variable domain is SAVISQKPSRDICQRGTSLTIQCQVDSQVTMMFWYRQQPGQSLTLIATANQGSEATYESGFVIDKFPISRPNLTFSTLTVSNMSPEDSSIYLCSAASSNQTRHFGDGTRLSIL.

This clonotype was counted only a few times. This chain joins TRBV12-3 or TRBV12-4 and TRBJ2-5, with TRBD1 matching over 7 bases. The CDR3 consists of 15 residues. CDR3: CASGLVQQGKETQYF. The CDR3 nucleotides read TGTGCTAGTGGTTTGGTTCAACAGGGGAAGGAGACCCAGTACTTC.

This clonotype has a count of ten or more. The rearrangement joins TRBV10-3 to TRBJ1-2, with 8 bases identical to TRBD1. CDR1 is ENHRY and CDR2 is SYGVKD in the germline V gene. V lost 4 bases to trimming and J lost 6 bases; unmatched junction nucleotides: 16. The CDR3 covers 17 residues. The CDR3 bases are TGTGCCATCAGTGCCCAGCGCTTGAGACAGGGGCTGAATGGCTACACCTTC. Its translation: CAISAQRLRQGLNGYTF.

On this clonotype itself: This may arise from a read error, as a much more abundant clone is one base away. V usage is TRBV10-2 and J usage is TRBJ1-5, with D unresolved. This CDR3 is built from 14 residues. Germline assignment: CDR1 WSHSY and CDR2 SAAADI. The CDR3 DNA is TGTGCCAGCAATAAGAGGGCCGACACTCAGCCCCAGCATTTT. Its translation is CASNKRADTQPQHF.

The chain has TRBV12-3 or TRBV12-4 and TRBJ1-5; D not resolved. The CDR3 is 15 amino acids. V was shortened by 6 bases and J by 7 bases, with 19 bases between the two germline ends. The chain's CDR3 is CASSPPVIGMQPQHF. The CDR3 DNA is TGTGCCAGCAGCCCCCCAGTGATAGGGATGCAGCCCCAGCATTTT.

The chain is built from TRBV6-5 and TRBJ1-1; 9 bases are shared with TRBD1. The CDR3 extends over 14 amino acids. V shed 5 bases, J shed 5 bases, and the junction held 6 bases outside the gene matches. Germline CDR1 MNHEY, CDR2 SVGAGI. DNA of the CDR3: TGTGCCAGCAGTAACACAGGGGGCCAGACTGAAGCTTTCTTT. It translates to CASSNTGGQTEAFF.

The table lists this clonotype with many counts. This sequence joins TRBV18 and TRBJ1-6; D is unclear. Germline CDR1 is KGHSH and CDR2 is LQKENI. The CDR3 is 13 residues long. Trimming cost V 8 bases and J 8 bases, with 13 bases left between them. CDR3 nucleotides: TGTGCCAGCAGCCCTGGACTAGATTCACCCCTCCACTTT. Residues: CASSPGLDSPLHF.

This clonotype has ten or more counts. This chain joins TRBV7-9 and TRBJ1-5; no firm D call. Germline values: CDR1 SEHNR, CDR2 FQNEAQ (reference sequence). The CDR3 is 13 amino acids. The ends were cut back, 4 bases at V and 3 bases at J, with 7 bases in the middle. The CDR3 sequence: CASSSRFNQPQHF. DNA of the CDR3: TGTGCCAGCAGCTCCCGATTCAATCAGCCCCAGCATTTT.

Ten or more counts support this clonotype. The chain uses TRBV7-9 and TRBJ1-1; D is uncertain. V was clipped by 6 bases and J by 7 bases, with 15 bases between them. Germline CDR1 SEHNR, CDR2 FQNEAQ (reference sequence). This CDR3 comprises 13 residues. CDR3 in amino acids: CASSREEGLEAFF. The CDR3 DNA reads as TGTGCCAGCAGTCGCGAGGAGGGTCTTGAAGCTTTCTTT.